Shown below are 10 T cell receptor beta chains from a single sample sequenced in a study of regulatory T cells in long-lasting Graves disease. To make TCR beta libraries, researchers used iRepertoire HTBI primers and Arm-PCR of CDR3 regions. TCRdb called the multiplex PCR reads again in MiXCR, with one record for every CDR3 protein. The profile shows some 560,000 distinct CDR3 sequences, about 16% of them singletons. Specified time point: newly diagnosed GD, antithyroid drugs for less than 3 months. Researchers made the TCR library from RNA that was extracted from PBMCs. These same records also appear under a second study, on T cells in Graves' hyperthyroidism and ophthalmopathy.

The sample was peripheral blood mononuclear cells (PBMCs), taken at new diagnosis, from a patient treated with antithyroid drugs. The source of these receptors is a woman aged 35-65 years with Graves disease.

The chain employs TRBV6-5 and TRBJ1-2, with D maybe TRBD1 (5 bases). This CDR3 spans 15 amino acids. Trimming cost V 2 bases and J 0 bases, with 10 bases left between them. Per the germline V gene, CDR1 is MNHEY and CDR2 is SVGAGI. In DNA, the CDR3 is TGTGCCAGCAGTTACCCCGCAGGGTCTAACTATGGCTACACCTTC. It is translated as CASSYPAGSNYGYTF.

This clonotype has at least ten counts. The chain uses TRBV12-3 or TRBV12-4 and TRBJ2-1, with 9 nucleotides matching TRBD2. The ends lost 2 bases at V and 7 bases at J; junction bases unmatched: 6. The CDR3 is 15 residues long. CDR3 residues: CASSLRAGGENEQFF. CDR3 sequence (DNA): TGTGCCAGCAGTTTACGAGCGGGGGGCGAAAATGAGCAGTTCTTC.

In its sample, this clonotype was seen many times. This sequence joins TRBV2 and TRBJ2-4; D is perhaps TRBD1 (6 bases). Trimming pared 6 bases from V and 0 bases from J, leaving 12 bases between. This CDR3 has 15 amino acids. The germline V gene has CDR1 SNHLY and CDR2 FYNNEI. CDR3 region: CASRVDRLAKNIQYF. The DNA of the CDR3 is TGTGCCAGCAGAGTCGACAGGCTAGCCAAAAACATTCAGTACTTC.

This clonotype showed up many times. The J gene is TRBJ1-5, the V gene TRBV12-3 or TRBV12-4, with 9 positions matching TRBD1. V was clipped by 6 bases and J by 5 bases; unmatched bases: 8. The CDR3 totals 15 residues. CDR3 in amino acids: CASRRQGGEYQPQHF. The CDR3 nucleotides read TGTGCCAGCAGAAGACAGGGGGGGGAATATCAGCCCCAGCATTTT.

This clonotype was counted ten times or more. The CDR3 sequence: CASSDKALAMGYTF. The CDR3 coding sequence is TGTGCCAGCAGTGATAAGGCCTTAGCTATGGGCTACACCTTC. This sequence joins TRBV6-1 and TRBJ1-2, with no clear D. CDR3 length: 14 amino acids. Germline values: CDR1 MNHNS, CDR2 SASEGT. The ends were cut back, 3 bases at V and 8 bases at J, with 16 bases in the middle.

The V gene is TRBV28, the J gene TRBJ2-6; 9 nucleotides line up with TRBD1. V gave up 3 bases and J gave up 2 bases; unmatched junction bases: 8. CDR1 MDHEN and CDR2 SYDVKM come from the germline V gene. The CDR3 sequence is 18 residues long. CDR3 loop: CASSLGTGSRPGANVLTF. In DNA, the CDR3 is TGTGCCAGCAGTTTGGGGACAGGGAGTCGACCTGGGGCCAACGTCCTGACTTTC.

The chain links TRBV20-1 to TRBJ2-3; weak D call: TRBD2 (6 bases). From germline, CDR1 is DFQATT and CDR2 SNEGSKA (reference sequence). There are 15 residues in the CDR3. Trimming removed 6 bases from V and 2 bases from J, with 18 bases in between. The CDR3 DNA sequence: TGCAGTGCCCCCCAGGAGGGGCCGCCCACAGATACGCAGTATTTT. Its protein product is CSAPQEGPPTDTQYF.

This clonotype was counted between two and nine times. The chain combines TRBV18 with TRBJ1-1; 11 bases agree with TRBD1. The junction had 3 bases not matched to a gene; V was cut back by 1 base and J by 5 bases. CDR1 KGHSH and CDR2 LQKENI come from the germline V gene. The CDR3 sequence is 15 residues long. CDR3 nucleotides: TGTGCCAGCTCACCACTAGGGACAGGGGGTACTGAAGCTTTCTTT. Translation gives CASSPLGTGGTEAFF.

This clonotype was counted once. DNA of the CDR3: TGTGCCAGCATCCCGGGGGGATATATGGACACTGAAGCTTTCTTT. Protein: CASIPGGYMDTEAFF. V is TRBV12-3 or TRBV12-4 and J is TRBJ1-1, with D maybe TRBD1 (5 bases). The CDR3 is 15 amino acids. V was shortened by 7 bases and J by 3 bases, with 18 bases between the two germline ends.

This chain joins TRBV29-1 and TRBJ1-2; D gene unclear. The CDR3 contains 13 residues. Germline-derived CDR1 and CDR2 are SQVTM and ANQGSEA. V was pared by 4 bases and J by 0 bases, with 9 bases between. CDR3 amino acids: CSVVAASNYGYTF. The CDR3 bases are TGCAGCGTTGTGGCAGCCTCTAACTATGGCTACACCTTC.